This record looks at one T cell receptor beta chain sequence and its context. What antigen it recognizes has not been identified. Base qualities are not recorded, but no much larger clone differs from it by a single base. This sample was included in a study of post-analysis software for immune sequencing data (dated by TCRdb to 2013 to 2016). Background on the whole study: Relapsing-remitting, secondary progressive and progressive-relapsing multiple sclerosis were recorded as disease courses, and subtype annotation was lacking for some patients. The multiple sclerosis patient repertoires were compared with approximately 11 previously published healthy control repertoires from donors aged about 6 to 25 years. A subset of samples was prepared in parallel using single-end sample barcoding, then pooled and co-amplified after Illumina adapter ligation. Here is what the overall study found, with its caveats: When samples were clustered directly using the F measure, samples prepared in the same batch co-clustered strongly, which prompted a batch-effect correction. Patients showed significantly higher frequencies than controls for five TRBV segments, among them TRBV5-6, TRBV5-1 and TRBV20-1. Significantly lower normalized Chao1 diversity was found in multiple sclerosis patients than in controls, suggesting substantial peripheral T-cell clonal expansion. The control group was slightly older than the multiple sclerosis patient group.

TCR beta repertoires were profiled from peripheral blood of roughly 13 young patients with multiple sclerosis to demonstrate the VDJtools post-analysis software. The patients with multiple sclerosis were children and adolescents between about 6 and 16 years of age. Libraries were made using PCR. The run used an Illumina HiSeq 2500. Unique molecular identifiers were incorporated into TCR beta cDNA libraries to reduce PCR and sequencing biases. Roughly 0.5 million cDNA molecules were obtained per 1 to 10 million input T cells, so each molecule approximated one T cell. The same protocol used for the earlier healthy control dataset was applied to prepare and sequence the patient libraries. Within a given batch, samples were prepared together, multiplexed and sequenced on the same HiSeq lane. The authors' pipeline ran thus. MIGEC was used to process the raw barcoded reads, and molecular identifier groups with only a single read were discarded before consensus assembly and CDR3 extraction. Clonotype tables were post-analysed with VDJtools, normalizing diversity by down-sampling all datasets to the smallest sample size. In repertoire overlap clustering, CDR3 amino acid sequences, but not nucleotide sequences, were matched to correct batch-related cross-sample contamination. The raw public reads went through TCRdb reprocessing: fastp at Q25, MiXCR clone calling, in-frame beta chains kept. Each entry is one CDR3 protein sequence, shown with its most common DNA and genes. TCRdb's processing, not the authors', yielded these V and J calls. The sample records approximately 440,000 distinct CDR3 sequences, under 55% of which are singletons. The biggest ten clones account for 9% to 13% of the sample.

Including cysteine and phenylalanine, the CDR3 has 12 amino acids. Of the read, only the CDR3 DNA is kept; its 36 bases are in frame from base 1. Between the V and J ends, shortened by 6 bases and 9 bases respectively, the junction contains 9 bases. Reading the germline V gene gives CDR1 MNHNS and CDR2 SASEGT. Sequenced sample: blood. The chain is assembled from TRBV6-1 and TRBJ1-6; the D gene cannot be named for sure. This TCR was sampled from a girl aged 5-17 years with multiple sclerosis. The CDR3 loop reads CASRTVGSPLHF. The sequenced DNA is TGTGCCAGCAGGACTGTCGGTTCACCCCTCCACTTT.